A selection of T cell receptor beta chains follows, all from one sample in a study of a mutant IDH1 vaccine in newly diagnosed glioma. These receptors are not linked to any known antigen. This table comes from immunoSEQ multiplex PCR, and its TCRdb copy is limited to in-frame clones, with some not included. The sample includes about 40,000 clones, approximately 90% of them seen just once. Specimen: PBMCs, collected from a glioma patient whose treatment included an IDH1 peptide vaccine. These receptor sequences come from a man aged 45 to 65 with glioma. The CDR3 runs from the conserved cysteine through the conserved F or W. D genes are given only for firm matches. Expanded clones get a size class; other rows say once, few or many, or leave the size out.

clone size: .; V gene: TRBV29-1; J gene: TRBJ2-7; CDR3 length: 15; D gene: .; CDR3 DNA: TGCAGCGTTTGGGAACAAGGGGCCCCCTCCTACGAGCAGTACTTC; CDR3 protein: CSVWEQGAPSYEQYF
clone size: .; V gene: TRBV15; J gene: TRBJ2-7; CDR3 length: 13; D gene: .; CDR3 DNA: TGTGCCACCAGCAGAGACCCTACTAGGGAGCAGTACTTC; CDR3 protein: CATSRDPTREQYF
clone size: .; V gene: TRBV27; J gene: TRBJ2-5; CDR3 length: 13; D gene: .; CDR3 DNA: TGTGCCAGCAGTTTGGGCCCCCGGGGGACCCAGTACTTC; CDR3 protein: CASSLGPRGTQYF
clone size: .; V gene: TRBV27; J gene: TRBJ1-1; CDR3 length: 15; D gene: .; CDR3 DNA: TGTGCCAGCAGTTTATACAGGTCTGGAAACACTGAAGCTTTCTTT; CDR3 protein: CASSLYRSGNTEAFF
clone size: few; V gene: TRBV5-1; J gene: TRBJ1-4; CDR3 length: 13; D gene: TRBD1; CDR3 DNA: TGCGCCAGCAGCGCGCGGACAGGGGAACGGCTGTTTTTT; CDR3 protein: CASSARTGERLFF
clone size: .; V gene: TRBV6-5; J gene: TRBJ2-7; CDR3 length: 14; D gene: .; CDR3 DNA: TGTGCCAGCAGTTACGGGTCCGACCCATACGAGCAGTACTTC; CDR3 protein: CASSYGSDPYEQYF
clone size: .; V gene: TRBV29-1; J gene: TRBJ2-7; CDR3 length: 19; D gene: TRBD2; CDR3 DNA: TGCAGCGTTAAAATGGGGGAGACGTGGACTAGCGGGGGTGACTACGAGCAGTACTTC; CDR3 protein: CSVKMGETWTSGGDYEQYF
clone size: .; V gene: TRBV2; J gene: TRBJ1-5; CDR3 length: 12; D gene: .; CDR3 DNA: TGTGCCAGCAGCGTCACAGGTCAGCCCCAGCATTTT; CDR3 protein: CASSVTGQPQHF
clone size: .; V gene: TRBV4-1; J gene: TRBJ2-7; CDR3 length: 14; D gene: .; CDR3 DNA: TGCGCCAGCAGCCAAGGGGTAGGCTCCTACGAGCAGTACTTC; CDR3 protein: CASSQGVGSYEQYF
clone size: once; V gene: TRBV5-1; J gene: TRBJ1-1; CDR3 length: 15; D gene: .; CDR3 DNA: TGCGCCAGCAGCTTGGGTGGGGGGGTGAACACTGAAGCTTTCTTT; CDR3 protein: CASSLGGGVNTEAFF
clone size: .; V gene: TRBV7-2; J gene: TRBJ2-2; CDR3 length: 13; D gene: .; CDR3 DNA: TGTGCCAGCAGCTCCCCCTTGGGGGGGGAGCTGTTTTTT; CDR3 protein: CASSSPLGGELFF
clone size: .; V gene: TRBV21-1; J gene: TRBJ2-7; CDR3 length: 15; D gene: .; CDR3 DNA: TGTGCCAGCAACCTGACGGCAAAAAGAAACTACGAGCAGTACTTC; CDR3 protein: CASNLTAKRNYEQYF
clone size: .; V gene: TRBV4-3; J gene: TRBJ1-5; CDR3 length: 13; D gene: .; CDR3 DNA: TGCGCCAGCAGCCAAGAGTGGGGGACACCCCAGCATTTT; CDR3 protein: CASSQEWGTPQHF
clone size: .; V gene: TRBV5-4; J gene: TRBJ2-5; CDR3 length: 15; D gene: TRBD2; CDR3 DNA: TGTGCCAGCAGCGCCCGGGGGGAGGTAGAAGAGACCCAGTACTTC; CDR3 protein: CASSARGEVEETQYF
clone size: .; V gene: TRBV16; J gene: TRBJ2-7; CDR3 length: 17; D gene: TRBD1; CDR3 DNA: TGTGCCAGCAGCCAATCACATTACGGGACAGGGGGTTACGAGCAGTACTTC; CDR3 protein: CASSQSHYGTGGYEQYF
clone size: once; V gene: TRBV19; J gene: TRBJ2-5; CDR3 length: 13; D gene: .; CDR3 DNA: TGTGCCAGTAGTAACAGGGTACGGGAGACCCAGTACTTC; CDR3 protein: CASSNRVRETQYF
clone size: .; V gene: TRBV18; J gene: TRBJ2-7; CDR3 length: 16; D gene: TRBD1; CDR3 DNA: TGTGCCAGCTCGTGGGACAGGGTGAGCGGGACCCACGAGCAGTACTTC; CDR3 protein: CASSWDRVSGTHEQYF
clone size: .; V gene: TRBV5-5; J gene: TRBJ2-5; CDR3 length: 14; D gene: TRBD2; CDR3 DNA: TGTGCCAGCAGCTCCGGACTAGGGAAAGAGACCCAGTACTTC; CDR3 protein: CASSSGLGKETQYF
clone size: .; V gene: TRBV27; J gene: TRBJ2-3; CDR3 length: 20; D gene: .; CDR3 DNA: TGTGCCAGCAGTTTATTCGTGGGGGCTCCCCCGACAGGAGTCGCAGATACGCAGTATTTT; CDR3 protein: CASSLFVGAPPTGVADTQYF
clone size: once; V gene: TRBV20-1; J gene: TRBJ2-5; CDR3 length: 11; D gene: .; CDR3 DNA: TGCAAGGGATCCTTGCTAGAGACCCAGTACTTC; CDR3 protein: CKGSLLETQYF
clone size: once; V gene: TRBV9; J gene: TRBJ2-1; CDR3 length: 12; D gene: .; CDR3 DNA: TGTGCCAGCAGCGTAGCGACCCATGAGCAGTTCTTC; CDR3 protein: CASSVATHEQFF
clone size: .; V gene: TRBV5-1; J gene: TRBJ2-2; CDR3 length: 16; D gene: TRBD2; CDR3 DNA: TGCGCCAGCAGCTTGGTTGCGGGAGAAGGTACCGGGGAGCTGTTTTTT; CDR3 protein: CASSLVAGEGTGELFF
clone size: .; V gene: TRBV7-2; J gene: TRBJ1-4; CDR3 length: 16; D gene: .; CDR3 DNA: TGTGCCAGCAGCCGGGCTGGGGCTGCAACTAATGAAAAACTGTTTTTT; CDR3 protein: CASSRAGAATNEKLFF
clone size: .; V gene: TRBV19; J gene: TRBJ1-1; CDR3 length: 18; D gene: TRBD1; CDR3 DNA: TGTGCCAGTACGGGACAGGGGTTTTGGTTTGGGCTGAACACTGAAGCTTTCTTT; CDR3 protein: CASTGQGFWFGLNTEAFF
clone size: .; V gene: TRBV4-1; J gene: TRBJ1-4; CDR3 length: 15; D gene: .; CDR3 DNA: TGCGCCACCCGTGAATGGGTTTCTACTAATGAAAAACTGTTTTTT; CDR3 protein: CATREWVSTNEKLFF
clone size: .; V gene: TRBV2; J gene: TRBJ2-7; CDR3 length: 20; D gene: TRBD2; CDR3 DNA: TGTGCCAGCAGTGACCCCCGGACTAGCGGGAGGGCCGGACGAGTGTACGAGCAGTACTTC; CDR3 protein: CASSDPRTSGRAGRVYEQYF
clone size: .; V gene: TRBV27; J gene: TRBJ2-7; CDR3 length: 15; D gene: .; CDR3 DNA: TGTGCCAGCAGTTATAAGGGAGCGGTTAACTACGAGCAGTACTTC; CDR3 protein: CASSYKGAVNYEQYF
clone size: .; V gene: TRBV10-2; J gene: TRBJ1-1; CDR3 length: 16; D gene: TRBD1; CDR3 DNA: TGCGCCAGCAGTGAGGTAACGGGACAGCGGGGCACTGAAGCTTTCTTT; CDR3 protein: CASSEVTGQRGTEAFF
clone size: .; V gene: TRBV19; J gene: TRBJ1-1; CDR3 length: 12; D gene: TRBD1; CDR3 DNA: TGTGCCAGTAGAGACAGGGAGGGTGAAGCTTTCTTT; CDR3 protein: CASRDREGEAFF
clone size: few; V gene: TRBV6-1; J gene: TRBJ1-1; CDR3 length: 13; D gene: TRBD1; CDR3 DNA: TGTGCCAGCAGTGAGATAGGACAGGGCGAAGCTTTCTTT; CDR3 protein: CASSEIGQGEAFF
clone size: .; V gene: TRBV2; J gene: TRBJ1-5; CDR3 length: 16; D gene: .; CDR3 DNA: TGTGCCAGCAGTGAAGCGCTTGGGGCTGGCAATCAGCCCCAGCATTTT; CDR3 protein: CASSEALGAGNQPQHF
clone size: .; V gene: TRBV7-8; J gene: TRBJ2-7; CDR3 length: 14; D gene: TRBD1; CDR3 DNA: TGTGCCAGCAGCATCGGACAGGGGGCCTACGAGCAGTACTTC; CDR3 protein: CASSIGQGAYEQYF